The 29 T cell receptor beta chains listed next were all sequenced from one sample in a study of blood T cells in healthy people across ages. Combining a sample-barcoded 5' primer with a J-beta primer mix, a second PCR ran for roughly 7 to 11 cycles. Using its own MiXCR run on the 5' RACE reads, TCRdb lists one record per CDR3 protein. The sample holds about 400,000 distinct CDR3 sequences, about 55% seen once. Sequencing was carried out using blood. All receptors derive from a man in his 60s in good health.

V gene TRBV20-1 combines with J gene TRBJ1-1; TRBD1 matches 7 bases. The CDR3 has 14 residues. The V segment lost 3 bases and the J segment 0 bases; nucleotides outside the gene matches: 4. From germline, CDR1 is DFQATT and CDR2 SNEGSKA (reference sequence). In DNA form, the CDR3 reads TGCAGTGCTAGTCCGGGACAGTTGAACACTGAAGCTTTCTTT. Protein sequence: CSASPGQLNTEAFF.

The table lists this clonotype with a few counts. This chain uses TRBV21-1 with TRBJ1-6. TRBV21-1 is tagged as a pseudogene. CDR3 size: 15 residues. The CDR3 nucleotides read TGTGCCAGCAGCACCCGAACGCCGAACGGAGCACCCCTCCACTTT. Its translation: CASSTRTPNGAPLHF.

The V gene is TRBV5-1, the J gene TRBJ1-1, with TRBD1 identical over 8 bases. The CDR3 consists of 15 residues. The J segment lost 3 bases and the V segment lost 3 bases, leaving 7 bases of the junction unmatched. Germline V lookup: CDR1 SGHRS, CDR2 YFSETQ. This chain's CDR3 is CASSWGPGQDTEAFF. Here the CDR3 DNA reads TGCGCCAGCAGCTGGGGGCCGGGACAGGACACTGAAGCTTTCTTT.

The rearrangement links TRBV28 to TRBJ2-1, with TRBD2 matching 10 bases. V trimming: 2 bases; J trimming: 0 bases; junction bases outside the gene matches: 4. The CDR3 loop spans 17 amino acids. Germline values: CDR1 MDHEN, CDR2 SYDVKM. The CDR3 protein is CASSLSTSGNSYNEQFF. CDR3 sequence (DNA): TGTGCCAGCAGTTTAAGCACTAGCGGGAACTCCTACAATGAGCAGTTCTTC.

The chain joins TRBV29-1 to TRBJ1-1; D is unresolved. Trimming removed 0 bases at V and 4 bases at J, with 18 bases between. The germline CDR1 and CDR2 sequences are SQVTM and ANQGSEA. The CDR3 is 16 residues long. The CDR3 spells CSVEEPSFRSATEAFF. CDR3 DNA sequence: TGCAGCGTTGAAGAGCCGAGCTTTAGGAGTGCCACTGAAGCTTTCTTT.

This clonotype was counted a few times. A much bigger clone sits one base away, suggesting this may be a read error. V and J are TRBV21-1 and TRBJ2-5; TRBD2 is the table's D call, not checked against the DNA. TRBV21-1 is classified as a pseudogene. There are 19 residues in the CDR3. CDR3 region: CASSTRGIEHVQRVYEQYF. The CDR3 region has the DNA TGTGCCAGCAGCACCCGCGGTATAGAGCATGTGCAGAGAGTCTATGAGCAGTACTTC.

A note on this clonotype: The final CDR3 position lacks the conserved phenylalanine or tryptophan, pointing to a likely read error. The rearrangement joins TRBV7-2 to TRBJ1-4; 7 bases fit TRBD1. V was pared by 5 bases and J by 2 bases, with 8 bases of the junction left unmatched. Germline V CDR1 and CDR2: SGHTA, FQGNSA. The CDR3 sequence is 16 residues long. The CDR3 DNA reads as TGTGCCAGCAGCGCGGGAAAGGGGGCTACTAATGAAAAACTGTTTTTG. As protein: CASSAGKGATNEKLFL.

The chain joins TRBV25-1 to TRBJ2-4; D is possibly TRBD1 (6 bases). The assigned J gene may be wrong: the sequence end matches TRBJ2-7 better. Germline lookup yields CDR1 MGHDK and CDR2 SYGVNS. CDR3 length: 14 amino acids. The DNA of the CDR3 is TGTGCCAGCAGTGATGGACAGATAAAGGGCGAGCAGTACTTC. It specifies CASSDGQIKGEQYF.

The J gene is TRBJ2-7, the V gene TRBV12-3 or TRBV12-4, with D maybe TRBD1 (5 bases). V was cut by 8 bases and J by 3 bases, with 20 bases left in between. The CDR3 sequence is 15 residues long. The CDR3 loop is CASSAQAPWIYEQYF. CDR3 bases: TGTGCCAGCTCCGCACAGGCGCCTTGGATCTACGAGCAGTACTTC.

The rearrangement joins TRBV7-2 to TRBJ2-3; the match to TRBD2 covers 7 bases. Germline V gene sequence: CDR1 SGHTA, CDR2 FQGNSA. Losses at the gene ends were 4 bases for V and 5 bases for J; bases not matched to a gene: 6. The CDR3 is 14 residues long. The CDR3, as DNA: TGTGCCAGCAGCTCCGGGACTATTAAAGATACGCAGTATTTT. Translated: CASSSGTIKDTQYF.

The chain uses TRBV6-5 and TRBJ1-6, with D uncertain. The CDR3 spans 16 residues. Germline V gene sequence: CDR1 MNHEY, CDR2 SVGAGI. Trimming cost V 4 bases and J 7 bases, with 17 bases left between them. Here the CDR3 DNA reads TGTGCCAGCAGTTCCCCCGGAGAGGGTGTGAATTCACCCCTCCACTTT. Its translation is CASSSPGEGVNSPLHF.

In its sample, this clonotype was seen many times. CDR3 loop: CASSPPKLGQGGYNEQFF. The CDR3 bases are TGTGCCAGCTCACCGCCGAAGCTGGGACAGGGGGGATACAATGAGCAGTTCTTC. The J gene is TRBJ2-1, the V gene TRBV18, with TRBD1 identical over 11 bases. CDR1 and CDR2 (germline): KGHSH, LQKENI. Trimming cost V 3 bases and J 4 bases; bases outside gene matches: 11. The CDR3 has 18 residues. The full variable domain, in which reference TRBV18 and TRBJ2-1 provide the parts outside the CDR3, is NAGVMQNPRHLVRRRGQEARLRCSPMKGHSHVYWYRQLPEEGLKFMVYLQKENIIDESGMPKERFSAEFPKEGPSILRIQQVVRGDSAAYFCASSPPKLGQGGYNEQFFGPGTRLTVL.

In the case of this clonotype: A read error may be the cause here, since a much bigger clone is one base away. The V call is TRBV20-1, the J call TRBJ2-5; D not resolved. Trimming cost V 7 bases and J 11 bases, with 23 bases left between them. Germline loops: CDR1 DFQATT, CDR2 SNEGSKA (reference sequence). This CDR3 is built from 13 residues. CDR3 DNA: TGCAGTGTTAGGACCCTCGGCCAATATCGGCAGTACTTC. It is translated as CSVRTLGQYRQYF.

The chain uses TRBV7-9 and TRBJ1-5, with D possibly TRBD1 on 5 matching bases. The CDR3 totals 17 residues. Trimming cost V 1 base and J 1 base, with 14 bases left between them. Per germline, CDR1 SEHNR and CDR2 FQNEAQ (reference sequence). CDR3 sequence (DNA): TGTGCCAGCAGCTTAGTGGCGGTAGGGGCGAGCAATCAGCCCCAGCATTTT. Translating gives CASSLVAVGASNQPQHF.

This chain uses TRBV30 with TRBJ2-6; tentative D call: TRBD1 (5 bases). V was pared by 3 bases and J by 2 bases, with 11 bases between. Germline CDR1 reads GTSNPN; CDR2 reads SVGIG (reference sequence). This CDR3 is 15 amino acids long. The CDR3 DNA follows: TGTGCCTGGAGCCTGTCAGGGCCTGGGGCCAACGTCCTGACTTTC. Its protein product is CAWSLSGPGANVLTF.

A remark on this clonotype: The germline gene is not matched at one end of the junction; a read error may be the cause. For the CDR3, the DNA is TGTGCCAGCGGCCAAGATGACGGGAGTAAATGGGAGCAGTTCTTC. Translating it yields CASGQDDGSKWEQFF. V and J are TRBV4-2 and TRBJ2-1; a weak D match, TRBD2 (6 bases). Germline V CDR1 and CDR2: LGHNA, YNFKEQ. This CDR3 comprises 15 residues.

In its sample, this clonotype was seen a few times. The chain's CDR3 is CAISESGGRSEQFF. DNA of the CDR3: TGTGCCATCAGTGAGTCCGGGGGGAGAAGTGAGCAGTTCTTC. This chain connects TRBV10-3 to TRBJ2-1; 7 nucleotides align to TRBD2. Per the germline V gene, CDR1 is ENHRY and CDR2 is SYGVKD. With V trimmed by 0 bases and J by 9 bases, 5 bases remained unmatched. The CDR3 extends over 14 amino acids.

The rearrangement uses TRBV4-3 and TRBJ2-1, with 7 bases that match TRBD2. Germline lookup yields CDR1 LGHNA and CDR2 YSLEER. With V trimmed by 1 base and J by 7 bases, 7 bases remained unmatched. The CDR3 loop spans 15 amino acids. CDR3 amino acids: CASSQASGGWNEQFF. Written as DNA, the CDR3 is TGCGCCAGCAGCCAAGCCTCCGGGGGGTGGAATGAGCAGTTCTTC.

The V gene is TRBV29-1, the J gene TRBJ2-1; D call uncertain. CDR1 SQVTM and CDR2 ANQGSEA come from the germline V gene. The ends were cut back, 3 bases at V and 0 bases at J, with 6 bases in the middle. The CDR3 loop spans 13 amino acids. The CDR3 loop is CSVERSSYNEQFF. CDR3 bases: TGCAGCGTTGAGCGGTCCTCCTACAATGAGCAGTTCTTC.

DNA for the CDR3: TGTGCCAGCAGCTTAGCGTCAGAGAATGAGCAGTATTTT. It translates to CASSLASENEQYF. The chain joins TRBV7-2 to TRBJ2-3; no clear D gene. The germline CDR1 and CDR2 sequences are SGHTA and FQGNSA. With 0 bases removed from V and 11 bases from J, the gap between germline ends came to 12 bases. The CDR3 loop spans 13 amino acids.

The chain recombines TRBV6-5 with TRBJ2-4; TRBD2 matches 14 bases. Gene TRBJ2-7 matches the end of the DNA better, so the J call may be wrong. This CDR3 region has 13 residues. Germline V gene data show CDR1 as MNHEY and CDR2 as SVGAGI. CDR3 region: CTIRTSGGNEQYF. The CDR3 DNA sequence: TGTACCATCAGGACTAGCGGGGGGAACGAGCAGTACTTC.

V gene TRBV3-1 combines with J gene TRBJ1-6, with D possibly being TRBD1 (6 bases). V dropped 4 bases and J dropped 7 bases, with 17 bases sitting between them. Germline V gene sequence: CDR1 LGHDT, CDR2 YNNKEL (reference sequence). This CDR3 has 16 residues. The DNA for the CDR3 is TGTGCCAGCAGCCCAACCAGGGGCACCGCGAATTCACCCCTCCACTTT. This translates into CASSPTRGTANSPLHF.

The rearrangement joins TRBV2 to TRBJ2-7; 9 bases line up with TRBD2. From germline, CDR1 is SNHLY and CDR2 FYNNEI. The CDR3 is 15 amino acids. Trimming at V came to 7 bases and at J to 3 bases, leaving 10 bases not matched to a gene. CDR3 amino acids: CASTEGTSGYYEQYF. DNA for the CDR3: TGTGCCAGCACCGAGGGAACTAGCGGGTACTACGAGCAGTACTTC.

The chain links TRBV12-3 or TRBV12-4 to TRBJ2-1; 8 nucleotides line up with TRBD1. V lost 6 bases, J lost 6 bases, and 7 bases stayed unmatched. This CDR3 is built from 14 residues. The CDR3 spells CASRTRTGGNEQFF. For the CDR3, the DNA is TGTGCCAGCAGGACCCGAACAGGGGGCAATGAGCAGTTCTTC.

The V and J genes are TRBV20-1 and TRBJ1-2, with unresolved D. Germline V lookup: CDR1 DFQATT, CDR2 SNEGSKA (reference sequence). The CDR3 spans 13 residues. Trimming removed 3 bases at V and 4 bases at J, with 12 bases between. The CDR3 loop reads CSARVPGSYGYTF. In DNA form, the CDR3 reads TGCAGTGCTAGGGTGCCGGGGAGCTATGGCTACACCTTC.

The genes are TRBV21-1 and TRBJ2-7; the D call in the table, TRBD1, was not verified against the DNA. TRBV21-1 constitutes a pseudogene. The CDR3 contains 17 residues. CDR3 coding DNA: TGTGCCAGCAGCACCGAAAACGGGACTAGCGAGCTCTACGAGCAGTACTTC. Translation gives CASSTENGTSELYEQYF.

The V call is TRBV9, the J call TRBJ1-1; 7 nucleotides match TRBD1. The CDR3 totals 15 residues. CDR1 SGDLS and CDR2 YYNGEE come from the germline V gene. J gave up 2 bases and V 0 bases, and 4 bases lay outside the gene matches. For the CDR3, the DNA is TGTGCCAGCAGCGTAGCTCAGGGGGGTAACACTGAAGCTTTCTTT. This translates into CASSVAQGGNTEAFF.

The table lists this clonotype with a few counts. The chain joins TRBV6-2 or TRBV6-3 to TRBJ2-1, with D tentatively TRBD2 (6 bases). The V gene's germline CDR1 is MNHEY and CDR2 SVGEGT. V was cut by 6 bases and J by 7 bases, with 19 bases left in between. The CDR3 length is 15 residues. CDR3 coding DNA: TGTGCCAGCAGAGATCCCGGGACTCCTTTTAATGAGCAGTTCTTC. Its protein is CASRDPGTPFNEQFF.

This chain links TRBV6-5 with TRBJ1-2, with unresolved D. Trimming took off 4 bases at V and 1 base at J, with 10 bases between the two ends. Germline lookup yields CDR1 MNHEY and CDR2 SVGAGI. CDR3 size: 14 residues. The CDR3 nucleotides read TGTGCCAGCAGTTCGCCCAGGTTTAACTATGGCTACACCTTC. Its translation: CASSSPRFNYGYTF.